This entry concerns a single T cell receptor (beta chain). Antigen specificity is unknown. A read error may account for a junction end that differs from germline. Sample treatment: oral pan-JAK inhibitor, 5-10 mg twice daily. Collection of lesional scalp punch biopsies and peripheral blood was performed in alopecia areata patients. The CDR3 spans 13 residues. The germline V gene encodes CDR1 GTSNPN and CDR2 SVGIG (reference sequence). Sequencing relied on a cDNA template that was reverse transcribed from extracted RNA. Clones were read by immunoSEQ multiplex PCR, and TCRdb kept only the in-frame ones, dropping some. The sample has 110,000 or so clones, roughly 63% seen once. The source of the sample is a study of CD8+ T cells in alopecia areata. Study-wide points: Higher clonality and more expanded CD8+ clones appeared in lesional than normal scalp. The study found TCR sharing across patients less clear than in mice, possibly for HLA reasons.

This chain links TRBV30 with TRBJ2-4; possibly TRBD2 for D (7 bases). Sample: CD8+ T cells sorted from blood, taken at week 4, from a patient treated with tofacitinib. This clonotype originated in a human donor with alopecia areata. In DNA, the CDR3 is TGTGCCTGCAGTGCCGGGGGGCTGTCTCTTCAGTACTTC. It is translated as CACSAGGLSLQYF.